This T cell receptor (beta chain) was captured by sequencing in a study of T-cell memory formation after mild COVID-19. The wider study: Clusters were largely donor specific.

5'RACE primed at constant segments yielded TCR alpha and TCR beta cDNA libraries bearing sample barcodes and UMIs. MiXCR, applied by TCRdb to the 5' RACE reads, yields one record per CDR3 protein. This sample carries a few hundred thousand distinct CDR3 sequences, roughly 17% of them seen once, and the ten largest clones take roughly 24%. V shed 4 bases and J 4 bases; nucleotides not matched to a gene: 6. The CDR3 extends over 15 amino acids. The V gene's germline CDR1 is SGHRS and CDR2 YFSETQ. The sequence was obtained from a young man who had mild COVID-19 (a few samples of this study predate the infection). Cell type and time point are not known. The chain joins TRBV5-1 to TRBJ2-3; 10 positions agree with TRBD1. Sequences were obtained from PBMCs or a T cell subset sorted from them (not recorded which). The CDR3 DNA reads as TGCGCCAGCAGCCGTAGGACAGGGGGTTCAGATACGCAGTATTTT. Translation gives CASSRRTGGSDTQYF.